The TCR beta chain under discussion was sequenced for a study of Ad26.COV2.S vaccination and SARS-CoV-2 variants. Study observations and caveats: Substantial breadth was reported for post-vaccination spike-specific CD8+ and CD4+ T cells. Among vaccine recipients, spike-specific TCR breadth exceeded that of placebo recipients.

Using immunoSEQ multiplex PCR, the repertoire was profiled, and TCRdb retains in-frame clones only, with some absent. The sample lists about 400,000 clones, less than 90% occurring once. The treatment denotes: about 20 received Ad26.COV2.S at low or high dose, single or two shots; about 5 received placebo; per-sample allocation not given. All samples were drawn on day 63, counting from the first vaccine or placebo injection. The CDR3 is 14 amino acids. Germline V gene sequence: CDR1 SNHLY, CDR2 FYNNEI. V was shortened by 7 bases and J by 3 bases, with 14 bases between the two germline ends. Concerning this clone: The antigen is unknown.

The clonotype comes from a person aged 18-65 years who received the Ad26.COV2.S COVID-19 vaccine or a placebo. The sequenced sample was peripheral blood, obtained in a trial of Ad26.COV2.S vaccine versus placebo. This sequence joins TRBV2 and TRBJ2-3; D perhaps matches TRBD1 (5 bases). This CDR3 reads CASNRLTGTDTQYF. The CDR3 DNA reads TGTGCCAGCAATCGACTCACAGGTACAGATACGCAGTATTTT.